Presented here are 8 T cell receptor beta chains from one specimen sequenced in a study of T cell repertoires in ileal Crohn's disease. The repertoire was sequenced with immunoSEQ multiplex PCR; TCRdb's copy has only in-frame clones and lacks some. Among more than 15,000 clones, less than 65% were seen once, and the ten largest hold roughly 6.2%. The sample taken for sequencing was ileal tissue. The receptors were gathered from an adult with Crohn's disease.

This chain links TRBV18 with TRBJ1-5; no clear D. V lost 6 bases and J lost 1, with 10 bases in between. Germline values: CDR1 KGHSH, CDR2 LQKENI. This CDR3 region has 14 residues. The CDR3 coding sequence is TGTGCCAGCTCCCTCGACATCAGCAATCAGCCCCAGCATTTT. It specifies CASSLDISNQPQHF.

J is TRBJ1-1 and V is TRBV5-1; D gene unclear. Germline V CDR1 and CDR2: SGHRS, YFSETQ. V was shortened by 0 bases and J by 5 bases, with 11 bases between the two germline ends. There are 14 residues in the CDR3. In nucleotides, the CDR3 is TGCGCCAGCAGCTTGGGGCCGGCGGGGACTGAAGCTTTCTTT. The encoded protein is CASSLGPAGTEAFF.

This clone was seen only a few times. The chain carries TRBV5-6 and TRBJ2-7; 8 bases are shared with TRBD2. There are 15 residues in the CDR3. The J segment lost 0 bases and the V segment lost 4 bases, leaving 6 bases of the junction unmatched. The V gene's germline CDR1 is SGHDT and CDR2 YYEEEE. For the CDR3, the DNA is TGTGCCAGCAGCCCGGGACTAGACACCTCCTACGAGCAGTACTTC. Translation gives CASSPGLDTSYEQYF.

The gene calls are TRBV9 and TRBJ2-1, with 8 bases aligning to TRBD2. The CDR3 is made up of 16 amino acids. The V and J ends lost 0 bases and 6 bases, in that order; junction bases with no gene match: 8. Germline CDR1 reads SGDLS; CDR2 reads YYNGEE. CDR3 coding DNA: TGTGCCAGCAGCGTAGCTTCGGGACTAGTTGTCAATGAGCAGTTCTTC. It translates to CASSVASGLVVNEQFF. Full variable domain (remainder filled in from reference TRBV9 and TRBJ2-1): DSGVTQTPKHLITATGQRVTLRCSPRSGDLSVYWYQQSLDQGLQFLIQYYNGEERAKGNILERFSAQQFPDLHSELNLSSLELGDSALYFCASSVASGLVVNEQFFGPGTRLTVL.

The genes are TRBV27 and TRBJ2-1, with 12 bases aligning to TRBD2. The CDR3 extends over 22 amino acids. CDR1 MNHEY and CDR2 SMNVEV come from the germline V gene (reference sequence). J was trimmed by 9 bases and V by 2 bases; bases with no gene match: 26. CDR3 in amino acids: CASSLIPPASGRVGRRTVEQFF. The CDR3 DNA follows: TGTGCCAGCAGTTTAATCCCCCCGGCTAGCGGGAGGGTCGGGCGTAGGACGGTTGAGCAGTTCTTC.

The chain employs TRBV27 and TRBJ2-3, with a tentative D call TRBD2 (5 bases). V dropped 8 bases and J dropped 0 bases, with 15 bases sitting between them. The CDR3 covers 15 residues. Germline values: CDR1 MNHEY, CDR2 SMNVEV (reference sequence). The CDR3 coding sequence is TGTGCCAGCGGGAGCGGTACGTTTAGCACAGATACGCAGTATTTT. It specifies CASGSGTFSTDTQYF.

The genes are TRBV7-6 and TRBJ2-2; 7 positions agree with TRBD1. Germline CDR1 is SGHVS and CDR2 is FNYEAQ. Trimming removed 0 bases from V and 0 bases from J; junction bases left unmatched: 4. This CDR3 is 17 amino acids long. The CDR3 region has the DNA TGTGCCAGCAGCTTAGCCCGACAGGGCGCGAACACCGGGGAGCTGTTTTTT. It codes for CASSLARQGANTGELFF.

The chain joins TRBV19 to TRBJ1-5; perhaps TRBD1 as D (6 bases). In germline, CDR1 is LNHDA, CDR2 SQIVND (reference sequence). The CDR3 loop spans 18 amino acids. V lost 1 base, J lost 4 bases, and 20 bases lay in between. The CDR3 is CASSIGSFGQTFNQPQHF. The CDR3 DNA reads as TGTGCCAGTAGTATAGGGAGTTTTGGACAGACGTTTAATCAGCCCCAGCATTTT.